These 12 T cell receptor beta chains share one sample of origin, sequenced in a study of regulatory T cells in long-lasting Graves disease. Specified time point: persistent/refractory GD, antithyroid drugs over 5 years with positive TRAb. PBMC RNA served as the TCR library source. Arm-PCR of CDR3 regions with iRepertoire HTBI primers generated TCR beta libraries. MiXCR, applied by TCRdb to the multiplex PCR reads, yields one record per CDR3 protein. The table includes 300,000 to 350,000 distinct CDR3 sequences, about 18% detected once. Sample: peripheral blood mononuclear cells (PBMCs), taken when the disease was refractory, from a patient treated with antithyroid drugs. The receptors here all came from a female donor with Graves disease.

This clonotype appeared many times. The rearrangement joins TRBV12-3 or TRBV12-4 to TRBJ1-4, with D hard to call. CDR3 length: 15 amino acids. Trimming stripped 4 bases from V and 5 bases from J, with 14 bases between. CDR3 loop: CASSSGREGNEKLFF. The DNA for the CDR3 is TGTGCCAGCAGTTCCGGACGGGAGGGAAATGAAAAACTGTTTTTT.

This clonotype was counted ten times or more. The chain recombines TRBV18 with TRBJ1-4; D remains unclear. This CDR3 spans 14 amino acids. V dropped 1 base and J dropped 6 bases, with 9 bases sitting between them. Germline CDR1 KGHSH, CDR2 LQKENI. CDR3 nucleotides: TGTGCCAGCTCACCACGCGACACTGATGAAAAACTGTTTTTT. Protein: CASSPRDTDEKLFF.

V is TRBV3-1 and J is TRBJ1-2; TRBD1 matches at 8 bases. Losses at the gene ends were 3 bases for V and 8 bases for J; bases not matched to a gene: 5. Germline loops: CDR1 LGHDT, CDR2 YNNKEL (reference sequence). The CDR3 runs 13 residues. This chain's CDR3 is CASSHRDRLGYTF. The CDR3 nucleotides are TGTGCCAGCAGCCACCGGGACAGGTTGGGCTACACCTTC. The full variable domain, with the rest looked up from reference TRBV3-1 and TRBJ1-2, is DTAVSQTPKYLVTQMGNDKSIKCEQNLGHDTMYWYKQDSKKFLKIMFSYNNKELIINETVPNRFSPKSPDKAHLNLHINSLELGDSAVYFCASSHRDRLGYTFGSGTRLTVV.

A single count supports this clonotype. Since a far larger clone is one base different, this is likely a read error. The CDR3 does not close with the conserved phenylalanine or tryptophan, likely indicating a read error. For the CDR3, the DNA is TGTGCCAGCAGTTTATATCCAGCGAACTATGGCTACACCCTC. Protein: CASSLYPANYGYTL. This chain joins TRBV7-8 and TRBJ1-2, with D unclear. Trimming took off 6 bases at V and 2 bases at J, with 13 bases between the two ends. The CDR3 loop spans 14 amino acids. CDR1 and CDR2 from the germline V gene are SGHVS and FQNEAQ.

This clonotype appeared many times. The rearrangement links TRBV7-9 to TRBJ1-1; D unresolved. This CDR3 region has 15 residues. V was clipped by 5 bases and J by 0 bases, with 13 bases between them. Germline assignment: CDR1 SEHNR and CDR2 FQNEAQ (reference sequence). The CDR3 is CASSAQEPLNTEAFF. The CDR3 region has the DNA TGTGCCAGCAGCGCCCAGGAGCCCCTGAACACTGAAGCTTTCTTT.

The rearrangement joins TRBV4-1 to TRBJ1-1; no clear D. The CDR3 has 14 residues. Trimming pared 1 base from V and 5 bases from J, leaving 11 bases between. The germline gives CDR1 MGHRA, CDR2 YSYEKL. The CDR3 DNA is TGCGCCAGCAGCCAAGCGTACGGGGTGACTGAAGCTTTCTTT. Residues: CASSQAYGVTEAFF.

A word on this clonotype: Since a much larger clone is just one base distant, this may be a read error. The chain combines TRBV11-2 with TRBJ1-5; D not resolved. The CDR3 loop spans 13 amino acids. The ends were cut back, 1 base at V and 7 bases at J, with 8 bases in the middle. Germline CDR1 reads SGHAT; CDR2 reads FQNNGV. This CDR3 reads CASSLVLEQPQHF. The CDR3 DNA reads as TGTGCCAGCAGCTTAGTCCTAGAACAGCCCCAGCATTTT.

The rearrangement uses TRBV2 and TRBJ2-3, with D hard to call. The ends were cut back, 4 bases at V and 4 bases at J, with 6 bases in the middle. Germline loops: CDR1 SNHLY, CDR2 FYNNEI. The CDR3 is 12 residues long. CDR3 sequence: CASSVEADTQYF. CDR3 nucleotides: TGTGCCAGCAGTGTTGAGGCAGATACGCAGTATTTT.

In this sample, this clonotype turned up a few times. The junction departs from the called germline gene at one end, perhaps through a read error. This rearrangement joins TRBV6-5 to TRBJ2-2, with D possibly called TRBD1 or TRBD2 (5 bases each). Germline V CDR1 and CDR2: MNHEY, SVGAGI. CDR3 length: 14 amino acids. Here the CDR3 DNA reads TGTGCCAGCAGTTACTACTCAGGGACCGGGGAGCCGTTTTTT. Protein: CASSYYSGTGEPFF.

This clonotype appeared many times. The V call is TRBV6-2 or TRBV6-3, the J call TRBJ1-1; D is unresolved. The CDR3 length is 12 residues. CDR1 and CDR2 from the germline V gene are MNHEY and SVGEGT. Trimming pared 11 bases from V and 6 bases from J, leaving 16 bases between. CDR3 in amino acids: CAHKSSVAEAFF. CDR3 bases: TGTGCCCACAAATCAAGCGTTGCTGAAGCTTTCTTT.

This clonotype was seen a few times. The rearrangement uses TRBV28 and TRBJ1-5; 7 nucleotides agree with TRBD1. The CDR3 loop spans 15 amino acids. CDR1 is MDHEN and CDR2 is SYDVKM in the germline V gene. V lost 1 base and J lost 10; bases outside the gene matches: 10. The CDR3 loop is CASSLLTGQSGPQHF. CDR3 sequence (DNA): TGTGCCAGCAGTTTATTGACAGGGCAGTCGGGTCCCCAGCATTTT.

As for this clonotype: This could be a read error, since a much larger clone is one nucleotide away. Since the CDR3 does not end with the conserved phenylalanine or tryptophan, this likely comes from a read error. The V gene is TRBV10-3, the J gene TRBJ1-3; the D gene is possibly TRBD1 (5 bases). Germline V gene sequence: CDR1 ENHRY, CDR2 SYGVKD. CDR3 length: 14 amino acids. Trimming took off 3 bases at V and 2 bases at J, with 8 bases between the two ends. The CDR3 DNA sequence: TGTGCCATCAGTGATCAGGGCCCTGGAAACACCATATATTCT. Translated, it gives CAISDQGPGNTIYS.